A single sample is the source of the 4 T cell receptor beta chains below, sequenced in a study of cytomegalovirus exposure and HLA in healthy donors. The protocol was immunoSEQ multiplex PCR, while the TCRdb copy is restricted to in-frame clones and leaves out a portion. This sample has a few hundred thousand clones; around 90% occur once, and the top ten carry around 1%. Sequencing was done on a sample of PBMCs. These receptors originate from a man aged 30-40 years in good health and CMV-seronegative.

The chain joins TRBV7-6 to TRBJ2-5, with D possibly TRBD1 on 6 matching bases. CDR3 size: 14 residues. Looked up from germline, CDR1 is SGHVS and CDR2 is FNYEAQ. V lost 2 bases to trimming and J lost 1 base, with 8 bases between them. The CDR3 DNA sequence: TGTGCCAGCAGCTTAACAGGGCCCCAAGAGACCCAGTACTTC. It yields the protein CASSLTGPQETQYF.

This chain uses TRBV5-1 with TRBJ1-3, with D unclear. The CDR3 spans 15 residues. In germline, CDR1 is SGHRS, CDR2 YFSETQ. The germline V and J ends were trimmed by 0 bases and 0 bases, with 7 bases remaining between them. CDR3 amino acids: CASSLEPGSGNTIYF. The CDR3 nucleotides read TGCGCCAGCAGCTTGGAACCAGGCTCTGGAAACACCATATATTTT.

The J gene is TRBJ2-1, the V gene TRBV7-7; a weak D match, TRBD2 (6 bases). Trimming took 5 bases from V and 0 from J, leaving 11 bases between them. In germline, CDR1 is SSHAT, CDR2 FNYEAQ (reference sequence). This CDR3 contains 15 residues. In nucleotides, the CDR3 is TGTGCCAGCAGCGCGGGACTCTACTCCTACAATGAGCAGTTCTTC. Translating gives CASSAGLYSYNEQFF. Looking up the rest from reference TRBV7-7 and TRBJ2-1 gives the full variable domain: GAGVSQSPRYKVTKRGQDVTLRCDPISSHATLYWYQQALGQGPEFLTYFNYEAQPDKSGLPSDRFSAERPEGSISTLTIQRTEQRDSAMYRCASSAGLYSYNEQFFGPGTRLTVL.

This chain links TRBV7-8 with TRBJ1-3; D might be TRBD1 (5 bases). The CDR3 loop spans 15 amino acids. Trimming stripped 5 bases from V and 0 bases from J, with 11 bases between. Germline CDR1 is SGHVS and CDR2 is FQNEAQ. Here the CDR3 DNA reads TGTGCCAGCAGCCGCGACAGAGACTCTGGAAACACCATATATTTT. Protein sequence: CASSRDRDSGNTIYF.